The next 7 T cell receptor beta chains were all read from a single sample in a study of blood T cell repertoires in COVID-19. The assay was immunoSEQ multiplex PCR, and TCRdb's table has in-frame clones only and misses some. Of some 250,000 clones listed, more than 80% are singletons. Sequencing used peripheral blood. These receptors were collected from a woman of 80 years or more with COVID-19, enrolled during active disease.

This chain joins TRBV19 and TRBJ2-3; the match to TRBD1 covers 9 bases. Germline trimming cut 5 bases from V and 3 bases from J; bases unmatched to any gene: 6. CDR1 and CDR2 from the germline V gene are LNHDA and SQIVND (reference sequence). The CDR3 contains 15 residues. CDR3 in DNA: TGTGCCAGTAGTGTACAGGGGGCAGAGACAGATACGCAGTATTTT. This codes for CASSVQGAETDTQYF.

This clone was seen a handful of times. V is TRBV3-1 (or the pseudogene TRBV3-2) and J is TRBJ1-1; D not resolved. The CDR3 runs to 16 residues. In germline, CDR1 is LGHDT, CDR2 YNNKEL (reference sequence). Trimming shortened V by 4 bases and J by 5 bases, and 20 bases separated the two germline ends. The CDR3: CASSPSRRVFGTEAFF. As DNA, the CDR3 is TGTGCCAGCAGCCCCTCAAGGAGGGTATTCGGAACTGAAGCTTTCTTT.

V and J are TRBV18 and TRBJ1-1, with a possible D match to TRBD1 (6 bases). This CDR3 is built from 17 residues. Germline-derived CDR1 and CDR2 are KGHSH and LQKENI. V lost 3 bases, J lost 1 base, and 18 bases lay in between. The CDR3 here is CASSPRQAGTPNTEAFF. CDR3 sequence (DNA): TGTGCCAGCTCACCTCGACAAGCCGGGACACCGAACACTGAAGCTTTCTTT.

V is TRBV29-1 and J is TRBJ2-3; D remains unclear. V shed 3 bases and J shed 3 bases, with 7 bases lying between them. There are 12 residues in the CDR3. Germline V gene lookup returns CDR1 SQVTM and CDR2 ANQGSEA. DNA for the CDR3: TGCAGCGTTGATAAATCGACAGATACGCAGTATTTT. This gives the protein CSVDKSTDTQYF.

The V and J genes are TRBV5-1 and TRBJ2-4; D is uncertain. The germline gives CDR1 SGHRS, CDR2 YFSETQ. Deletions cut 5 bases from V and 1 base from J, with 10 bases between. The CDR3 spans 14 residues. CDR3 sequence (DNA): TGCGCCAGCAGTCCCAGTACGGCCAAAAACATTCAGTACTTC. It specifies CASSPSTAKNIQYF.

The chain has TRBV4-1 and TRBJ1-1; a possible D gene is TRBD1 (6 bases). CDR1 is MGHRA, CDR2 YSYEKL, per germline. This CDR3 comprises 14 residues. The V end lost 2 bases, the J end lost 5 bases, and 12 bases lay between the germline ends. The CDR3 nucleotides read TGCGCCAGCAGCCAACCAGGGGCCCGAACTGAAGCTTTCTTT. It is translated as CASSQPGARTEAFF.

J is TRBJ2-3 and V is TRBV5-4, with 8 bases that match TRBD1. Germline CDR1 is SGHNT and CDR2 is YYREEE (reference sequence). Losses at the gene ends were 0 bases for V and 1 base for J; bases not matched to a gene: 4. CDR3 length: 16 amino acids. DNA for the CDR3: TGTGCCAGCAGCTTGGCCGCAGGGGGCGGCACAGATACGCAGTATTTT. It is translated as CASSLAAGGGTDTQYF.